Listed below are T cell receptor beta chains from one sample, sequenced in a study of cytotoxic CD8 clonotypes in ibrutinib-treated CLL. Profiled with immunoSEQ multiplex PCR; TCRdb holds only in-frame clones, not every one. This table holds 110,000 to 150,000 clones, around 93% found once. The source material was PBMCs, sampled after 12 months of ibrutinib treatment. The receptors stem from a human donor with chronic lymphocytic leukemia. The CDR3 runs from the conserved cysteine through the conserved F or W. The D gene is left open where the match is weak.

cdr3_aa: CASSRGTGETTNEKLFF; d_call: TRBD1; v_call: TRBV28; j_call: TRBJ1-4
cdr3_aa: CASSPLLGGRSYEQYF; d_call: .; v_call: TRBV18; j_call: TRBJ2-7
cdr3_aa: CASSLLGDGTAVYEQYF; d_call: TRBD1; v_call: TRBV7-3; j_call: TRBJ2-7
cdr3_aa: CASSLFSGVSYEQYF; d_call: TRBD2; v_call: TRBV14; j_call: TRBJ2-7
cdr3_aa: CASSKQTLQEGERQPQHF; d_call: .; v_call: TRBV4-1; j_call: TRBJ1-5
cdr3_aa: CARSWRESYEQYF; d_call: .; v_call: TRBV5-3; j_call: TRBJ2-7
cdr3_aa: CASSLKGAPTGELFF; d_call: .; v_call: TRBV5-1; j_call: TRBJ2-2
cdr3_aa: CASSHRSGTGIEQYF; d_call: TRBD1; v_call: TRBV28; j_call: TRBJ2-7
cdr3_aa: CASSQDSGGSTYNEQFF; d_call: TRBD2; v_call: TRBV4-2; j_call: TRBJ2-1
cdr3_aa: CASSLAGGRVFTYNEQFF; d_call: TRBD2; v_call: TRBV5-6; j_call: TRBJ2-1
cdr3_aa: CASSADQETQYF; d_call: .; v_call: TRBV5-4; j_call: TRBJ2-5
cdr3_aa: CASSRWDRETQYF; d_call: TRBD1; v_call: TRBV18; j_call: TRBJ2-5
cdr3_aa: CASSQSSGVIVTQYF; d_call: TRBD2; v_call: TRBV4-2; j_call: TRBJ2-5
cdr3_aa: CAGSSGRGIYNEQFF; d_call: TRBD2; v_call: TRBV2; j_call: TRBJ2-1
cdr3_aa: CASRRTSGSYEQYF; d_call: TRBD2; v_call: TRBV6-4; j_call: TRBJ2-7
cdr3_aa: CASSQAGTENYEQYF; d_call: TRBD1; v_call: TRBV5-4; j_call: TRBJ2-7
cdr3_aa: CASSLEGEAQPQHF; d_call: .; v_call: TRBV4-1; j_call: TRBJ1-5
cdr3_aa: CASSAGTAQGFGETQYF; d_call: .; v_call: TRBV9; j_call: TRBJ2-5
cdr3_aa: CASSPGYGSNNEQFF; d_call: .; v_call: TRBV7-9; j_call: TRBJ2-1
cdr3_aa: CASSSSDRLAEAFF; d_call: TRBD1; v_call: TRBV27; j_call: TRBJ1-1
cdr3_aa: CASSYPDGPYGYTF; d_call: .; v_call: TRBV6-6; j_call: TRBJ1-2
cdr3_aa: CASSYREFSTDTQYF; d_call: .; v_call: TRBV6-6; j_call: TRBJ2-3
cdr3_aa: CASSFRGRGTGELFF; d_call: .; v_call: TRBV27; j_call: TRBJ2-2
cdr3_aa: CAWRGSVEQYF; d_call: .; v_call: TRBV30; j_call: TRBJ2-7
cdr3_aa: CATSRDRGTLSLGELFF; d_call: .; v_call: TRBV15; j_call: TRBJ2-2
cdr3_aa: CASSLGGRGNEQFF; d_call: .; v_call: TRBV11-3; j_call: TRBJ2-1
cdr3_aa: CASSLGGVTGQPQHF; d_call: .; v_call: TRBV7-9; j_call: TRBJ1-5
cdr3_aa: CASSSRGLGTYEQYF; d_call: TRBD1; v_call: TRBV27; j_call: TRBJ2-7
cdr3_aa: CSATPPSDNYGYTF; d_call: .; v_call: TRBV29-1; j_call: TRBJ1-2
cdr3_aa: CASSRQGKGYEQYF; d_call: TRBD1; v_call: TRBV7-2; j_call: TRBJ2-7
cdr3_aa: CASSIPPTSGRADTQYF; d_call: TRBD2; v_call: TRBV19; j_call: TRBJ2-3
cdr3_aa: CASSRVSREQFF; d_call: .; v_call: TRBV7-9; j_call: TRBJ2-1
cdr3_aa: CASSSGTVTQPQHF; d_call: TRBD1; v_call: TRBV9; j_call: TRBJ1-5